A selection of T cell receptor beta chains follows, all from one sample in a study of T-cell reconstitution after alpha-beta-depleted transplantation in children. Via MiXCR, TCRdb re-called the PCR reads, giving one row per CDR3 protein. Here the sample spans about a million distinct CDR3 sequences, roughly 29% being singletons. The sample consisted of PBMCs, mostly from graft donor cells, taken 360 days after TCRalphabeta/CD19-depleted stem cell transplant. The source is a boy under two years old who had a stem cell transplant for SCID, so the T cells may come from the graft donor. Each CDR3 is given with its conserved first and last residue. Each record gives: J gene, D gene, V gene, clone size, CDR3 DNA, CDR3 protein. A D gene is named only where the DNA matches it firmly. The size field is filled for only some rows; it gives once, few, many or a size class.

>TRBJ2-7|NA|TRBV2|NA
TGTGCCAGCAGAGGCGGTGGGGACGAGCAGTACTTC
CASRGGGDEQYF
>TRBJ1-1|NA|TRBV6-2/TRBV6-3|NA
TGTGCCAGCACCTTGGGCGGGGGACGCCCCCGAACTGAAGCTTTCTTT
CASTLGGGRPRTEAFF
>TRBJ2-5|NA|TRBV29-1|many
TGCAGCGTTGAACAAGAGACCCAGTACTTC
CSVEQETQYF
>TRBJ1-2|NA|TRBV28|NA
TGTGCCAGCAGTGAGACAATTTATGGCTACACCTTC
CASSETIYGYTF
>TRBJ2-1|TRBD2|TRBV3-1|NA
TGTGCCAGCAGCCAAGGAGTCGGGGGGGCCCACAATGAGCAGTTCTTC
CASSQGVGGAHNEQFF
>TRBJ2-7|NA|TRBV4-1|few
TGCGCCAGCAGCCAAGATGTGTTCTCCTACGAGCAGTACTTC
CASSQDVFSYEQYF
>TRBJ2-3|NA|TRBV27|NA
TGTGCCAGCAGTTTCAGGGGCCGAGGCACGAATACGCAGTATTTT
CASSFRGRGTNTQYF
>TRBJ1-6|TRBD1|TRBV7-2|NA
TGTGCCAGCAGCTACACCGGTCAGGGGGCCTATAATTCACCCCTCCACTTT
CASSYTGQGAYNSPLHF
>TRBJ2-7|TRBD1|TRBV2|few
TGTGCCACCAAAGCCGGACAGGAATACTCCTACGAGCAGTACTTC
CATKAGQEYSYEQYF
>TRBJ2-7|NA|TRBV5-1|many
TGCGCCAGCCGGAGGGACTGGGCCCCCTACGAGCAGTACTTC
CASRRDWAPYEQYF
>TRBJ1-1|NA|TRBV18|NA
TGTGCCAGCTCACCTTCGTCTTTTGAAGCTTTCTTT
CASSPSSFEAFF
>TRBJ2-1|TRBD1|TRBV5-1|few
TGCGCCAGCAGCACCCCCCAAGACAGGGGCGATGAGCAGTTCTTC
CASSTPQDRGDEQFF
>TRBJ2-1|TRBD1|TRBV20-1|few
TGCAGTGCTAGAGATGGGCCAGGGGGATACAATGAGCAGTTCTTC
CSARDGPGGYNEQFF
>TRBJ2-1|TRBD1|TRBV29-1|NA
TGCAGCGTTGAATCGGGGAGACAGGGGGGGTTCTTC
CSVESGRQGGFF
>TRBJ2-7|NA|TRBV6-5|few
TGTGCCAGCAGTTACTCTCCAGCCTCCTACGAGCAGTACTTC
CASSYSPASYEQYF
>TRBJ2-3|NA|TRBV10-1|NA
TGCGCCAGCAGTGAGGTGGGGACCCCTGTGGATACGCAGTATTTT
CASSEVGTPVDTQYF
>TRBJ2-5|NA|TRBV4-1|NA
TGTGCCAGCAGCTTGCCCGTCGAGGGGGGGGAGAGAGTTTTTGTCGAGACCCAGTACTTC
CASSLPVEGGERVFVETQYF
>TRBJ2-5|NA|TRBV7-9|few
TGTGCCAGCAACCCCTACTACCGGGACACAGCAGAAGAGACCCAGTACTTC
CASNPYYRDTAEETQYF
>TRBJ2-3|TRBD1|TRBV7-2|NA
TGTGCCAGCAGTGAGGAGGGACAGGTCACATATACGCAGTATTTT
CASSEEGQVTYTQYF
>TRBJ2-5|NA|TRBV3-1|NA
TGTGCCAGCACCAGGGGACAACTACAAGAGACCCAGTACTTC
CASTRGQLQETQYF
>TRBJ2-3|NA|TRBV12-3/TRBV12-4|NA
TGTGCCAGCAGTTTAGCGGCAACGAAACGCACAGATACGCAGTATTTT
CASSLAATKRTDTQYF
>TRBJ2-7|NA|TRBV5-1|NA
TGCGCCAGCAGCTTGGAGCTGGGGACCAAGTACTTC
CASSLELGTKYF
>TRBJ2-7|NA|TRBV5-1|NA
TGCGCCAGCAGTGGGGCCTCGGCCTACGAGCAGTACTTC
CASSGASAYEQYF
>TRBJ2-2|TRBD1|TRBV24-1|few
TGTGCCACCAGTACCCTCGACAGGGGGACCGGGGAGCTGTTTTTT
CATSTLDRGTGELFF
>TRBJ1-1|NA|TRBV3-1|few
TGTGCCAGCAGCCAACAAACCCGAAACACTGAAGCTTTCTTT
CASSQQTRNTEAFF
>TRBJ1-5|NA|TRBV5-1|few
TGCGCCAGCAGCAAGACGTGGGGGGTCGATCAGCCCCAGCATTTT
CASSKTWGVDQPQHF
>TRBJ2-2|NA|TRBV7-3|few
TGTGCCAGCAGCTTAGTGGGGCACACCGGGGAGCTGTTTTTT
CASSLVGHTGELFF
>TRBJ2-3|TRBD1|TRBV19|few
TGTGCCAGTAGCTCCGGGACAGGGGTGACAGATACGCAGTATTTT
CASSSGTGVTDTQYF
>TRBJ1-1|TRBD1|TRBV12-3/TRBV12-4|NA
TGTGCCAGCAGTCCCTCCCGGACAGGGGGCAACACTGAAGCTTTCTTT
CASSPSRTGGNTEAFF
>TRBJ2-5|NA|TRBV12-3/TRBV12-4|NA
TGTGCCAGCAGTTTAAGGACGTCTTACCAAGAGACCCAGTACTTC
CASSLRTSYQETQYF
>TRBJ1-1|TRBD1|TRBV19|NA
TGTGCCAGTAGTACCCAGGACAGGACCTCTGAAGCTTTCTTT
CASSTQDRTSEAFF
>TRBJ2-1|NA|TRBV5-5|few
TGTGCCAGCAGCTTGGCCGTCAGGGGATACAATGAGCAGTTCTTC
CASSLAVRGYNEQFF
>TRBJ2-3|NA|TRBV3-1|NA
TGTGCCAGCAGCCCACTGGAGGGAGATACGCAGTATTTT
CASSPLEGDTQYF
>TRBJ2-3|TRBD1|TRBV10-3|few
TGTGCCATCAGTCGATCGTTGGACAGGCCAGATACGCAGTATTTT
CAISRSLDRPDTQYF
>TRBJ2-7|TRBD1|TRBV11-2|few
TGTGCCAGCAGCCTAGACAGGGGAACAGGGTACTACGAGCAGTACTTC
CASSLDRGTGYYEQYF
>TRBJ1-1|TRBD1|TRBV4-1|few
TGCGCCAGCAGCCAACTGGACAGGAGTGAAGCTTTCTTT
CASSQLDRSEAFF
>TRBJ1-3|NA|TRBV10-3|NA
TGTGCCATCAGTGAAGGGCAGGGAGCGGGAAACACCATATATTTT
CAISEGQGAGNTIYF
>TRBJ2-7|NA|TRBV6-1|few
TGTGCCAGCAGTCCCCCGGCCACAGCGGAGCAGTACTTC
CASSPPATAEQYF
>TRBJ2-2|TRBD2|TRBV7-6|NA
TGTGCCAGCAGCTTAGTCCTGGGACTAGCGGGGGCTAACACCGGGGAGCTGTTTTTT
CASSLVLGLAGANTGELFF
>TRBJ2-3|NA|TRBV3-1|NA
TGTGCCAGCAGCTCCGTCGGGGTGGAGCAGTATTTT
CASSSVGVEQYF
>TRBJ1-2|NA|TRBV11-2|NA
TGTGCCAGCGGGAGGACAGACCATTTCTATGGCTACACCTTC
CASGRTDHFYGYTF
>TRBJ1-1|TRBD1|TRBV5-5|few
TGTGCCAGCGGCGTAGGGCCCGGACAGGGGAACACTGAAGCTTTCTTT
CASGVGPGQGNTEAFF
>TRBJ2-1|TRBD2|TRBV20-1|few
TGCAGTGCTAGCTCGGCTAGCGGGATATACAATGAGCAGTTCTTC
CSASSASGIYNEQFF
>TRBJ2-7|NA|TRBV20-1|NA
TGCAGTGCTAGAGCGCGGGATCGCATATCCGAGCAGTACTTC
CSARARDRISEQYF
>TRBJ1-1|TRBD1|TRBV12-3/TRBV12-4|few
TGTGCCAGCAGCCGTCGACAGGGAGGGAACACTGAAGCTTTCTTT
CASSRRQGGNTEAFF
>TRBJ2-7|NA|TRBV7-9|NA
TGTGCCAGCAGCCCAGGGGATCACCTCCTTCGGGAGCAGTACTTC
CASSPGDHLLREQYF